This TCR beta chain was obtained from a study of identical twins. Findings of the study overall: The analysis was cross-sectional rather than longitudinal within donors.

There are 13 residues in the CDR3. Germline CDR1 is MDHEN and CDR2 is SYDVKM. Trimming took off 8 bases at V and 0 bases at J, with 8 bases between the two ends. Notes on this clonotype: Its target is not known.

Using its own MiXCR run on the 5' RACE reads, TCRdb lists one record per CDR3 protein. The sample consists of a few hundred thousand distinct CDR3 sequences, approximately 14% of them appearing once. These data were likewise used in another study, on yellow fever vaccine responses in identical twins.

The sequence derives from a woman aged 18-35 years in good health. J is TRBJ2-1 and V is TRBV28; no reliable D call. Material: CD4+ T cells sorted from blood. CDR3: CASVGSSYNEQFF. The CDR3 DNA is TGTGCCAGCGTAGGGTCCTCCTACAATGAGCAGTTCTTC.